This T cell receptor (beta chain) is from a study of monozygotic twins with inflammatory bowel disease. TCRdb re-called the 5' RACE reads; every CDR3 protein appears as one record, without DNA. Across approximately 330,000 distinct CDR3 sequences, the top ten clones capture 2% to 2.5% of the sample. The germline gives CDR1 MDHEN, CDR2 SYDVKM. The CDR3 is 15 residues long. This chain connects TRBV28 to TRBJ1-1. The receptor comes from a human donor with ulcerative colitis or Crohn's disease, or a healthy co-twin of an affected twin (not recorded which). Sequencing was done on a sample of blood. CDR3 loop: CASSLDTPWATEAFF. The full variable domain, its missing parts supplied by reference TRBV28 and TRBJ1-1, is DVKVTQSSRYLVKRTGEKVFLECVQDMDHENMFWYRQDPGLGLRLIYFSYDVKMKEKGDIPEGYSVSREKKERFSLILESASTNQTSMYLCASSLDTPWATEAFFGQGTRLTVV.